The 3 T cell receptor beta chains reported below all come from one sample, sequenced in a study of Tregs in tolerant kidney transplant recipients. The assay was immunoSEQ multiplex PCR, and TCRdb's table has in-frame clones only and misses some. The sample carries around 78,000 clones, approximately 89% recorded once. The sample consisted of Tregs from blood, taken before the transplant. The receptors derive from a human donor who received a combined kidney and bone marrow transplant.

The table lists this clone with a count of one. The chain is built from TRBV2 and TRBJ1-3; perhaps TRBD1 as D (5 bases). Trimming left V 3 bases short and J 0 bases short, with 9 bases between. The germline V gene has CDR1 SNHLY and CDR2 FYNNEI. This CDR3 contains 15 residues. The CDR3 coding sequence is TGTGCCAGCAGTGAGGGACGGCTCTCTGGAAACACCATATATTTT. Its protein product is CASSEGRLSGNTIYF.

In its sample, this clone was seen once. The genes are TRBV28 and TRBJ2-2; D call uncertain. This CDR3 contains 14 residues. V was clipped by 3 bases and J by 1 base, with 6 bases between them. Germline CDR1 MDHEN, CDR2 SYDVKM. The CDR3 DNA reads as TGTGCCAGCAGTTTGACAAAGAACACCGGGGAGCTGTTTTTT. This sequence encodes CASSLTKNTGELFF.

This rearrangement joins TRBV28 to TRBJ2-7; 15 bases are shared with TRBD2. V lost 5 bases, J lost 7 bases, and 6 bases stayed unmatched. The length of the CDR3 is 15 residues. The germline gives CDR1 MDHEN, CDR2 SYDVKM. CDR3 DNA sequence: TGTGCCAGCAGTCGGACTAGCGGGAGGGCTAATGAGCAGTACTTC. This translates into CASSRTSGRANEQYF.